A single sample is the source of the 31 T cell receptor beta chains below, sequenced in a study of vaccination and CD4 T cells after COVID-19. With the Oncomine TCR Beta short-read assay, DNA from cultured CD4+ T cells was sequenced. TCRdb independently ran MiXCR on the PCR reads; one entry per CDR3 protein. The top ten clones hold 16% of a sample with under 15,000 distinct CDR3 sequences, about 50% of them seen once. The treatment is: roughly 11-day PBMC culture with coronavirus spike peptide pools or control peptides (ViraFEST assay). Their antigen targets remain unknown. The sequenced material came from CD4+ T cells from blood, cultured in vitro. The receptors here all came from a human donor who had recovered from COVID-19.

Here the CDR3 reads CASSLAGGPNGQYF. CDR3 nucleotide sequence: TGTGCCAGTAGTCTAGCGGGAGGCCCCAATGGGCAGTACTTC. The V call is TRBV19, the J call TRBJ2-7, with 11 bases fitting TRBD2. Germline CDR1 reads LNHDA; CDR2 reads SQIVND (reference sequence). V lost 5 bases to trimming and J lost 9 bases; unmatched junction nucleotides: 9. The CDR3 is 14 residues long.

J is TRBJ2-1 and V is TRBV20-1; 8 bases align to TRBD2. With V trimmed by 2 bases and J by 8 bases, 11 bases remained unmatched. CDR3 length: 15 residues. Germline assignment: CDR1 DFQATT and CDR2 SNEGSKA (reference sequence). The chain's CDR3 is CSARLLRGLGDEQFF. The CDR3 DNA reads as TGCAGTGCTAGACTTTTACGGGGACTAGGGGATGAGCAGTTCTTC.

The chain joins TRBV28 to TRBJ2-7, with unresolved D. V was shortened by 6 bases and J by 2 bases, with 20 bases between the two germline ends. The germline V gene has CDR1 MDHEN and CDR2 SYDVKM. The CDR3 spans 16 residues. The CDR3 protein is CASSSKRTDHPYEQYF. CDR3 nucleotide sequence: TGTGCCAGCAGCTCCAAGAGGACGGATCACCCCTACGAGCAGTACTTC.

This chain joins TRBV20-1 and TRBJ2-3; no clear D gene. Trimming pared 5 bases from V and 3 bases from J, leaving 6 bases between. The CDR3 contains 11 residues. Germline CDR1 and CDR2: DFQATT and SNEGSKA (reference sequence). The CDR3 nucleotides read TGCAGTGCTCCAACGACAGATACGCAGTATTTT. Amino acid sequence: CSAPTTDTQYF.

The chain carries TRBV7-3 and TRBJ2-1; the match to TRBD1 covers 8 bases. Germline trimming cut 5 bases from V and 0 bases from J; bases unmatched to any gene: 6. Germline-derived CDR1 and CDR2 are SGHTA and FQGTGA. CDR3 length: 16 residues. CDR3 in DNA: TGTGCCAGCAGCCTCGCGGACAGGGCCTCCTACAATGAGCAGTTCTTC. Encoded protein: CASSLADRASYNEQFF.

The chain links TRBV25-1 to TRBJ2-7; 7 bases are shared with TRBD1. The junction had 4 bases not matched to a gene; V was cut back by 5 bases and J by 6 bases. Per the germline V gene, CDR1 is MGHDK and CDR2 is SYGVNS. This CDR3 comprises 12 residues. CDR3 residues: CASSRQGSEQYF. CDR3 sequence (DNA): TGTGCCAGCAGTCGACAGGGATCCGAGCAGTACTTC.

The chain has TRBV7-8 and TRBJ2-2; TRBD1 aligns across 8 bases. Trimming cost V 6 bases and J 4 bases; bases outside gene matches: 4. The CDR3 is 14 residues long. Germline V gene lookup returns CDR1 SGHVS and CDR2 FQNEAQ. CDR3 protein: CASRITGGTGELFF. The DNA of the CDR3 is TGTGCCAGCAGAATAACAGGGGGCACCGGGGAGCTGTTTTTT.

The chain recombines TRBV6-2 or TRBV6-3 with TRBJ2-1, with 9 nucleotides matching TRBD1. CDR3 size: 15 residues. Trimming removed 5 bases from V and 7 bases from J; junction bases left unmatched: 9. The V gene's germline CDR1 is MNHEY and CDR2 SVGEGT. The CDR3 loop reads CASSDIQGARNEQFF. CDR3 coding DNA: TGTGCCAGCAGTGACATACAGGGGGCGCGTAATGAGCAGTTCTTC.

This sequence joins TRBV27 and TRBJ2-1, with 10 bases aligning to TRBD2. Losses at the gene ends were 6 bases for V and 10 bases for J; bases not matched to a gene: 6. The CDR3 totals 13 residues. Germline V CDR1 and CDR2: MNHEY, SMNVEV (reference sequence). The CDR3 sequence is CASRSSGRVEQFF. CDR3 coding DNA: TGTGCCAGCAGATCTAGCGGGAGAGTAGAGCAGTTCTTC.

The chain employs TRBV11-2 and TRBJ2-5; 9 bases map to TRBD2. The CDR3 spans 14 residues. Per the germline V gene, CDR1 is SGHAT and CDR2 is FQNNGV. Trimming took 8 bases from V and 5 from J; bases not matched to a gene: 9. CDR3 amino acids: CASGGRGQWETQYF. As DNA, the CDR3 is TGTGCCAGCGGCGGGAGGGGACAATGGGAGACCCAGTACTTC.

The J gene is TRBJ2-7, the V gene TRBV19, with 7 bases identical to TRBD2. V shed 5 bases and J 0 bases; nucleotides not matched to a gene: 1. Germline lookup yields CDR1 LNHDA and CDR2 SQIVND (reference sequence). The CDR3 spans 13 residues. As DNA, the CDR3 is TGTGCCAGTAGTTGGGACTACTCCTACGAGCAGTACTTC. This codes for CASSWDYSYEQYF. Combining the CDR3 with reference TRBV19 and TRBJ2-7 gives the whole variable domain DGGITQSPKYLFRKEGQNVTLSCEQNLNHDAMYWYRQDPGQGLRLIYYSQIVNDFQKGDIAEGYSVSREKKESFPLTVTSAQKNPTAFYLCASSWDYSYEQYFGPGTRLTVT.

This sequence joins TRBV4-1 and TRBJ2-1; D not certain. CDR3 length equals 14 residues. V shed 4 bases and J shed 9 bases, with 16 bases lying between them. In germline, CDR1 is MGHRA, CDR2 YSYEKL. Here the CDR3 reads CASSPGPGGREQFF. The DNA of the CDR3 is TGCGCCAGCAGCCCTGGACCCGGTGGTCGTGAGCAGTTCTTC.

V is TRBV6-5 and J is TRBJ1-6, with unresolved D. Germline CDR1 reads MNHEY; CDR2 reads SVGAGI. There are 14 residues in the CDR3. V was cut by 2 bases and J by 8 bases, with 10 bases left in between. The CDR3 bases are TGTGCCAGCAGTTACAGGGTAAAGGATTCACCCCTCCACTTT. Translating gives CASSYRVKDSPLHF.

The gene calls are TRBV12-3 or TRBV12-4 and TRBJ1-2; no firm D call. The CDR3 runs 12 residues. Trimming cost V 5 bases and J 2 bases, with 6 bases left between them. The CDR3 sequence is CASSNQNYGYTF. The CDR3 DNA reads TGTGCCAGCAGTAATCAGAACTATGGCTACACCTTC.

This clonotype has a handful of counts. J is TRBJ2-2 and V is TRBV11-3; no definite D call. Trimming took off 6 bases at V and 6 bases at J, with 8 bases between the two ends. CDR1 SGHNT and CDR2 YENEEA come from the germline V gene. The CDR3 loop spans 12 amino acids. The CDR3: CASSGSSGELFF. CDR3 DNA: TGTGCCAGCAGTGGCAGTTCCGGGGAGCTGTTTTTT.

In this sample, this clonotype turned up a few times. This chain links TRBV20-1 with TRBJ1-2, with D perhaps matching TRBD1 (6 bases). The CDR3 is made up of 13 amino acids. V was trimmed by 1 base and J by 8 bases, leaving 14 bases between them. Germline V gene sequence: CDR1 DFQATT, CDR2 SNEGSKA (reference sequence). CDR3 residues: CSARGGTGFGYTF. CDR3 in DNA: TGCAGTGCTAGAGGGGGCACAGGGTTCGGCTACACCTTC.

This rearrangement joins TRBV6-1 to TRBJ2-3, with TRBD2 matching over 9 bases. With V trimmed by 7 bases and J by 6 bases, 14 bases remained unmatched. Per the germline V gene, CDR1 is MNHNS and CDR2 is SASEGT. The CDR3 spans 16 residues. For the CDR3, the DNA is TGTGCCAGCACGACTGGAGCGGGAGGAGGTTGGGATACGCAGTATTTT. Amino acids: CASTTGAGGGWDTQYF.

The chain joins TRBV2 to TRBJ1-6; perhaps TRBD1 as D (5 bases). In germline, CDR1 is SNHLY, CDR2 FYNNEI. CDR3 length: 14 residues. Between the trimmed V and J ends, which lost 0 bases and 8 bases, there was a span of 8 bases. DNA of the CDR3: TGTGCCAGCAGTGAAGCGTGGGGGGATTCACCCCTCCACTTT. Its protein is CASSEAWGDSPLHF.

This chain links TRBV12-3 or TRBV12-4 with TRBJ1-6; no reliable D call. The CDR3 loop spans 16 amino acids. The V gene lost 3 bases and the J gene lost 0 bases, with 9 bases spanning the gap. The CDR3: CASSFGQSSYNSPLHF. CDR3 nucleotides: TGTGCCAGCAGTTTTGGGCAGAGCTCCTATAATTCACCCCTCCACTTT.

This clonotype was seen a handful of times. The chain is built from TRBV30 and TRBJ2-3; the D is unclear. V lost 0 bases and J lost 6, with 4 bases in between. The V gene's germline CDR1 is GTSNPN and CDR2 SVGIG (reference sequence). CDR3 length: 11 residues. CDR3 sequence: CAWSVGDTQYF. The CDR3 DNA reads TGTGCCTGGAGTGTGGGTGATACGCAGTATTTT.

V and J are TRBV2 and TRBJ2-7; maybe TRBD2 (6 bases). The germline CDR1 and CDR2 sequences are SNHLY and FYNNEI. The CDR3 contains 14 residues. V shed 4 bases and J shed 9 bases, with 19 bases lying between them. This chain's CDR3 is CASSVDSGSNWQYF. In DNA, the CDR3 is TGTGCCAGCAGTGTTGATTCCGGGAGTAACTGGCAGTACTTC.

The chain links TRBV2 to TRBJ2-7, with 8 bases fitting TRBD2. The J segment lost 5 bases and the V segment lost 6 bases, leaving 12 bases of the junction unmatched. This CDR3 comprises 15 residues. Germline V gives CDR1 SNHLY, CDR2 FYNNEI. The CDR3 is CASRGLAGFSHEQYF. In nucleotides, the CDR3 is TGTGCCAGCAGGGGGCTAGCGGGTTTTTCGCACGAGCAGTACTTC.

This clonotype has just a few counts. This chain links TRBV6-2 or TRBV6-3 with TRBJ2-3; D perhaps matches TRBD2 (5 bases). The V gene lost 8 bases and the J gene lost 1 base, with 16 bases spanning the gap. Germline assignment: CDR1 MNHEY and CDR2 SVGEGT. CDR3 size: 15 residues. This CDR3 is CASLSWGEGTDTQYF. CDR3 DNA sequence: TGTGCCAGCCTGAGTTGGGGAGAGGGCACAGATACGCAGTATTTT.

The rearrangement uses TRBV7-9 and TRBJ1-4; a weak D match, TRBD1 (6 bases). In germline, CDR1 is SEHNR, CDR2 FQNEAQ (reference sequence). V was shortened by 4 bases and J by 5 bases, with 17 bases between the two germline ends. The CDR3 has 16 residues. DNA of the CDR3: TGTGCCAGCAGCTCCCCACGGGGGCTATCGAATGAAAAACTGTTTTTT. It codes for CASSSPRGLSNEKLFF.

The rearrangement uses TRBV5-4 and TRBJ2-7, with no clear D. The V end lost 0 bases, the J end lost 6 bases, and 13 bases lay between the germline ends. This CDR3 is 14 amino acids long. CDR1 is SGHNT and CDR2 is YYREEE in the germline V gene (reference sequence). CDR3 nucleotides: TGTGCCAGCAGCTTGGATTTATCCTCTCGCGAGCAGTACTTC. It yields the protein CASSLDLSSREQYF. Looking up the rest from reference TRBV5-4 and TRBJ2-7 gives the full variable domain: ETGVTQSPTHLIKTRGQQVTLRCSSQSGHNTVSWYQQALGQGPQFIFQYYREEENGRGNFPPRFSGLQFPNYSSELNVNALELDDSALYLCASSLDLSSREQYFGPGTRLTVT.

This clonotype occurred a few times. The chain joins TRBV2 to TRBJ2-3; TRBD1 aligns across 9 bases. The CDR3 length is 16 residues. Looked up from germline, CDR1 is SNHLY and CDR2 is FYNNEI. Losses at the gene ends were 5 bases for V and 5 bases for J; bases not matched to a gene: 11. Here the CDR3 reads CASSKPTGQGGDTQYF. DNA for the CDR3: TGTGCCAGCAGTAAGCCCACGGGACAGGGAGGAGATACGCAGTATTTT.

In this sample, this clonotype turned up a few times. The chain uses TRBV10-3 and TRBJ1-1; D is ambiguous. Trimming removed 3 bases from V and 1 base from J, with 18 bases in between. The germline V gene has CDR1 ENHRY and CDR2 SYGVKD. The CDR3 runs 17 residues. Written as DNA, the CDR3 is TGTGCCATCAGTGATTCACACAGCCCCACTGAGAACACTGAAGCTTTCTTT. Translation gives CAISDSHSPTENTEAFF.

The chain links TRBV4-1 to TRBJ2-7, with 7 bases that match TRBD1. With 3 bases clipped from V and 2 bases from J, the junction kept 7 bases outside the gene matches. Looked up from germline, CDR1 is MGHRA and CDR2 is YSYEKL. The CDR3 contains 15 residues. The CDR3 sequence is CASSQAGTATYEQYF. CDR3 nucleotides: TGCGCCAGCAGCCAGGCCGGGACAGCGACCTACGAGCAGTACTTC.

CDR3 sequence (DNA): TGTGCCAGCAGACTGCAGACTGAATCACCCCTCCACTTT. Its translation: CASRLQTESPLHF. V gene TRBV7-3 combines with J gene TRBJ1-6; D is ambiguous. The CDR3 is 13 residues long. Between the trimmed V and J ends, which lost 6 bases and 10 bases, there was a span of 13 bases. Germline values: CDR1 SGHTA, CDR2 FQGTGA. The entire variable domain, with the rest obtained from reference TRBV7-3 and TRBJ1-6, is as follows: GAGVSQTPSNKVTEKGKYVELRCDPISGHTALYWYRQSLGQGPEFLIYFQGTGAADDSGLPNDRFFAVRPEGSVSTLKIQRTERGDSAVYLCASRLQTESPLHFGNGTRLTVT.

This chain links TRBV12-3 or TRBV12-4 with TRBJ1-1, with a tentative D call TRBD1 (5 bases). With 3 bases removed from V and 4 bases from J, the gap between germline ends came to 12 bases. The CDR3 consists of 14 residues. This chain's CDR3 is CASSFQGSGTEAFF. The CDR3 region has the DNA TGTGCCAGCAGTTTTCAGGGATCTGGCACTGAAGCTTTCTTT.

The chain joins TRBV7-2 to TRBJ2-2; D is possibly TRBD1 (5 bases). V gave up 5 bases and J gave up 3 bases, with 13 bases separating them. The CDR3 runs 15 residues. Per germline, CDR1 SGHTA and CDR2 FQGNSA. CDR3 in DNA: TGTGCCAGCAGCCCACGCAGGGCAGACACCGGGGAGCTGTTTTTT. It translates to CASSPRRADTGELFF. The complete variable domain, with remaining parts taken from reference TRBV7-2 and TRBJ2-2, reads GAGVSQSPSNKVTEKGKDVELRCDPISGHTALYWYRQSLGQGLEFLIYFQGNSAPDKSGLPSDRFSAERTGGSVSTLTIQRTQQEDSAVYLCASSPRRADTGELFFGEGSRLTVL.